These T cell receptor beta chains were read from a single sample in a study of cytomegalovirus exposure and HLA in healthy donors. TCRdb's copy holds only in-frame clones and misses some; the assay was immunoSEQ multiplex PCR. Of 180,000 or so clones in the sample, about 75% were seen once. The sequenced sample was PBMCs. These receptors came from a middle-aged woman in good health and CMV-seropositive. CDR3s include the opening cysteine and the closing phenylalanine or tryptophan. Fields, in order: J gene, D gene, clone size, V gene, CDR3 DNA, CDR3 protein. The D gene is left open where the match is weak. Expanded clones are given a class, and other clones once, few, many or no size at all.

TRBJ1-6 | - | - | TRBV5-6 | TGTGCCAGCAGCTCCGGTGGAGGGGCGGCTTACTCACCCCTCCACTTT | CASSSGGGAAYSPLHF
TRBJ2-7 | TRBD1 | once | TRBV19 | TGTGCCAGTAGTATGAACCTAGGGACAGGGAATGAGCAGTACTTC | CASSMNLGTGNEQYF
TRBJ2-7 | - | - | TRBV18 | TGTGCCAGCTCACCACCCTTTCCAGGTACCTACGAGCAGTACTTC | CASSPPFPGTYEQYF
TRBJ1-4 | TRBD1 | - | TRBV28 | TGTGCCAGCAGGCGAGGACAGGGGGCTCGTGAAAAACTGTTTTTT | CASRRGQGAREKLFF
TRBJ1-1 | TRBD1 | - | TRBV5-1 | TGCGCCAGCAGCTTGGACGACAGGGTGGGTACTGAAGCTTTCTTT | CASSLDDRVGTEAFF
TRBJ2-3 | - | - | TRBV5-1 | TGCGCCAGCAGCTTTGGGGGGAGCAGGACAGATACGCAGTATTTT | CASSFGGSRTDTQYF
TRBJ2-5 | - | - | TRBV28 | TGTGCCAGCAGTTCTTACCGGGTGGAGGAGACCCAGTACTTC | CASSSYRVEETQYF
TRBJ2-1 | - | - | TRBV7-2 | TGTGCCAGCAGCTATACAGGGATCAATGAGCAGTTCTTC | CASSYTGINEQFF
TRBJ2-7 | - | - | TRBV7-2 | TGTGCCAGCAGCTTACTAGCTCACTCCTACGAGCAGTACTTC | CASSLLAHSYEQYF
TRBJ2-3 | TRBD2 | - | TRBV4-3 | TGCGCCAGCAGCCAAGAATACTTAGCGGGAGATACGCAGTATTTT | CASSQEYLAGDTQYF
TRBJ1-1 | TRBD1 | - | TRBV7-3 | TGTGCCAGCAGCTTAGAGCCCCCCGGGCAGGGGGCGAGGGCTTTCTTT | CASSLEPPGQGARAFF
TRBJ2-1 | TRBD1 | - | TRBV19 | TGTGCCAGTATCCTCAGGGGGATTTCCTACAATGAGCAGTTCTTC | CASILRGISYNEQFF
TRBJ2-7 | - | - | TRBV19 | TGTGCCAGTAGTGAGCAGGGGAGCTCCTACGAGCAGTACTTC | CASSEQGSSYEQYF
TRBJ2-3 | - | once | TRBV4-1 | TGCGCCAGCAGCCAAGCCGGAGCTAGCACAGATACGCAGTATTTT | CASSQAGASTDTQYF
TRBJ1-3 | - | few | TRBV30 | TGTGCCTGGGCCATTAGCTCTGGAAACACCATATATTTT | CAWAISSGNTIYF
TRBJ2-5 | - | - | TRBV5-5 | TGTGCCAGCAGCTTGGGGATCCACAGGGTTGAGACCCAGTACTTC | CASSLGIHRVETQYF
TRBJ1-1 | - | - | TRBV29-1 | TGCAGCGTTCGGCAGGGAAATGAAGCTTTCTTT | CSVRQGNEAFF
TRBJ2-3 | TRBD2 | - | TRBV15 | TGTGCCACCAGCAGAGACCTGGGACTAGCCCTCAGTGCTACGCAGTATTTT | CATSRDLGLALSATQYF
TRBJ1-1 | TRBD1 | once | TRBV9 | TGTGCCAGCAGCCCTAGAGGACAGGGGGCCTCTGAGGCTTTCTTT | CASSPRGQGASEAFF
TRBJ1-2 | - | - | TRBV4-3 | TGCGCCAGCAGCCTCCAGGCCCGGAGGAACTATGGCTACACCTTC | CASSLQARRNYGYTF
TRBJ2-7 | - | - | TRBV6-6 | TGTGCCAGCAGTTATGAGGCTAGCATAAACGGCGAGCAGTACTTC | CASSYEASINGEQYF
TRBJ2-3 | TRBD2 | - | TRBV29-1 | TGCAGCGTTGAACGGGGGGAGTTACCAGATACGCAGTATTTT | CSVERGELPDTQYF
TRBJ1-2 | - | - | TRBV28 | TGTGCCAGCAGTTTTGTTCAGGGAAGAGGCTACACCTTC | CASSFVQGRGYTF
TRBJ1-2 | - | - | TRBV30 | TGTGCCTGGAATCCCCGACAGGTAGGGGGCTACACCTTC | CAWNPRQVGGYTF
TRBJ2-7 | TRBD2 | - | TRBV2 | TGTGCCAGCACTAGTAGCGGGAGGGGAAGCTACGAGCAGTACTTC | CASTSSGRGSYEQYF
TRBJ2-2 | TRBD2 | - | TRBV10-1 | TGCGCCAGCAGTGGGGGGACTAGCGGGGGGAAGCTGTTTTTT | CASSGGTSGGKLFF
TRBJ1-2 | TRBD1 | - | TRBV28 | TGTGCCAGCAGGACAGGGGGCGGCTATGGCTACACCTTC | CASRTGGGYGYTF
TRBJ2-6 | TRBD1 | - | TRBV7-3 | TGTGCCAGCAGCTTTAAAGGAGGGGACAGGGGCTCTGGGGCCAACGTCCTGACTTTC | CASSFKGGDRGSGANVLTF
TRBJ1-1 | - | - | TRBV6-5 | TGTGCCAGCAGTTACAGTGAGGGGGTAGCTTTCTTT | CASSYSEGVAFF
TRBJ2-1 | TRBD2 | once | TRBV6-6 | TGTGCCAGCAGTCGATCGGGACTAGCGGGACCCAATGAGCAGTTCTTC | CASSRSGLAGPNEQFF
TRBJ1-1 | - | once | TRBV30 | TGTGCCTGGGGGGGGTCCAATGAAGCTTTCTTT | CAWGGSNEAFF
TRBJ2-7 | TRBD2 | - | TRBV7-8 | TGTGCCAGCAGCTTAGGTGGGAGGGCCTCCTACGAGCAGTACTTC | CASSLGGRASYEQYF
TRBJ1-1 | - | - | TRBV19 | TGTGCCAGTAGTATACCCAAGACCTGGAGGACTGAAGCTTTCTTT | CASSIPKTWRTEAFF
TRBJ2-2 | - | few | TRBV6-1 | TGTGCCAGCAGCCTGACAGCAGCGAACACCGGGGAGCTGTTTTTT | CASSLTAANTGELFF
TRBJ2-5 | TRBD2 | - | TRBV5-1 | TGCGCCAGCAGCTTGTCCGGGGGGCAAGAGACCCAGTACTTC | CASSLSGGQETQYF
TRBJ2-7 | - | - | TRBV7-3 | TGTGCCAGTAGCCTCCGCGGAGGGGGCGACGAGCAGTACTTC | CASSLRGGGDEQYF
TRBJ2-3 | TRBD2 | - | TRBV27 | TGTGCCAGCACTAGCGGGGTTGGCGCAGATACGCAGTATTTT | CASTSGVGADTQYF
TRBJ2-7 | - | - | TRBV6-5 | TGTGCCAGCAGAGCGGGCCGGTATTACGAGCAGTACTTC | CASRAGRYYEQYF
TRBJ2-7 | - | few | TRBV29-1 | TGCAGCGTTGCCGAGAGGTCCTACGAGCAGTACTTC | CSVAERSYEQYF
TRBJ2-2 | TRBD2 | - | TRBV5-4 | TGTGCCAGCAGCTTGGCGGGCGTTAGCGGGAGGGCTACCGGGGAGCTGTTTTTT | CASSLAGVSGRATGELFF
TRBJ2-2 | - | - | TRBV4-2 | TGTGCCAGCAGCCAAGAAGTTGCAGCGTCCACCGGGGAGCTGTTTTTT | CASSQEVAASTGELFF
TRBJ1-1 | - | - | TRBV19 | TGTGCCAGTAGTTTCTCCCGGAGGGCATCGAACACTGAAGCTTTCTTT | CASSFSRRASNTEAFF
TRBJ2-3 | - | - | TRBV7-9 | TGTGCCAGCAGCCCAACCGGCGCGGCAGATACGCAGTATTTT | CASSPTGAADTQYF
TRBJ1-2 | - | few | TRBV19 | TGTGCCAGTACTCAGGCAAACTATGGCTACACCTTC | CASTQANYGYTF
TRBJ2-7 | TRBD2 | - | TRBV11-2 | TGTGCCAGCAGCCAGACCGGGACTAGCCCCTACGAGCAGTACTTC | CASSQTGTSPYEQYF
TRBJ1-1 | - | - | TRBV29-1 | TGCAGCGGGGCGATGAACACTGAAGCTTTCTTT | CSGAMNTEAFF
TRBJ2-3 | TRBD1 | once | TRBV4-1 | TGCGCCAGCAGAAACTTATACCGGGACAGGGCCACAGATACGCAGTATTTT | CASRNLYRDRATDTQYF
TRBJ2-1 | - | - | TRBV25-1 | TGTGCCAGCAGTGGGTCAATCGTTAGCGAGGCGCCTTGGAATGAGCAGTTCTTC | CASSGSIVSEAPWNEQFF